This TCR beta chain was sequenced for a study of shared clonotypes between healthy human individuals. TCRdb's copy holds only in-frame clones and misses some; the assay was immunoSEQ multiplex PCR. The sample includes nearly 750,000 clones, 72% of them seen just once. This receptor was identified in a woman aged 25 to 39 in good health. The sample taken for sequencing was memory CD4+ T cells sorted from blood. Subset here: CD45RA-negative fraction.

The CDR3 sequence is CASSVGTSGRSVPGEQFF. In nucleotides, the CDR3 is TGTGCCAGCAGCGTCGGGACTAGCGGGAGATCGGTTCCCGGTGAGCAGTTCTTC. This rearrangement joins TRBV9 to TRBJ2-1, with 14 positions matching TRBD2. Trimming at V came to 2 bases and at J to 9 bases, leaving 13 bases not matched to a gene. This CDR3 is built from 18 residues. Germline loops: CDR1 SGDLS, CDR2 YYNGEE.